This T cell receptor (beta chain) was recorded in a study of cytomegalovirus exposure and HLA in healthy donors. Study context: Inside one of the first data releases sat 85 million or so unique TCRs taken from HLA-typed donors.

Germline values: CDR1 LNHDA, CDR2 SQIVND (reference sequence). Trimming took off 5 bases at V and 0 bases at J, with 14 bases between the two ends. This CDR3 contains 16 residues. The study ran its PCR with 60 Vbeta and 13 Jbeta primers. Libraries were prepared by immunoSEQ multiplex PCR; TCRdb keeps only in-frame clonotypes and omits some of them. The data contain tens of thousands of clones, less than 85% of them singletons. This receptor was obtained from a woman aged 30 to 39 in good health and CMV-seronegative. Sequencing was performed on PBMCs. The chain couples TRBV19 to TRBJ2-1; no reliable D call. The CDR3: CASSLQSLRSYNEQFF. The DNA of the CDR3 is TGTGCCAGTAGTCTACAGTCCCTACGCTCCTACAATGAGCAGTTCTTC. Complete variable domain (other parts from reference TRBV19 and TRBJ2-1): DGGITQSPKYLFRKEGQNVTLSCEQNLNHDAMYWYRQDPGQGLRLIYYSQIVNDFQKGDIAEGYSVSREKKESFPLTVTSAQKNPTAFYLCASSLQSLRSYNEQFFGPGTRLTVL.